The 9 T cell receptor beta chains reported below all come from one sample, sequenced in a study of blood T cell repertoires in COVID-19. Some clones are missing from TCRdb's copy, which holds only in-frame ones; the method was immunoSEQ multiplex PCR. The table has 270,000 or so clones, approximately 89% seen once. The sequencing sample was made of peripheral blood. The receptors derive from a man aged 40-50 years with active or convalescent COVID-19.

Here the CDR3 reads CASSPTADIRVNTEAFF. The CDR3 DNA reads as TGTGCCAGCAGCCCGACCGCGGACATACGGGTGAACACTGAAGCTTTCTTT. The chain is built from TRBV5-5 and TRBJ1-1, with D possibly being TRBD1 (5 bases). CDR1 and CDR2 (germline): SGHKS, YYEKEE (reference sequence). V dropped 4 bases and J dropped 0 bases, with 19 bases sitting between them. The CDR3 consists of 17 residues.

The chain employs TRBV5-5 and TRBJ1-2, with D perhaps TRBD1 (6 bases). The CDR3 is 15 residues long. Germline V CDR1 and CDR2: SGHKS, YYEKEE (reference sequence). Trimming stripped 0 bases from V and 8 bases from J, with 17 bases between. This chain's CDR3 is CASSLEGMTGKGYTF. Here the CDR3 DNA reads TGTGCCAGCAGCTTGGAGGGTATGACAGGCAAGGGCTACACCTTC.

Comment on this clone: In the same sample, other DNA sequences code for this CDR3. The chain has TRBV5-1 and TRBJ1-6; no definite D call. The CDR3 spans 15 residues. Germline loops: CDR1 SGHRS, CDR2 YFSETQ. V was clipped by 0 bases and J by 0 bases, with 4 bases between them. CDR3 bases: TGCGCCAGCAGCTTGGATAGCTCCTATAATTCACCCCTCCACTTT. This encodes CASSLDSSYNSPLHF.

The chain links TRBV18 to TRBJ1-2; 8 bases are shared with TRBD1. CDR3 length equals 15 residues. V was clipped by 1 base and J by 8 bases; unmatched bases: 9. CDR1 KGHSH and CDR2 LQKENI come from the germline V gene. The CDR3: CASSPRDRGGDGYTF. DNA of the CDR3: TGTGCCAGCTCACCACGAGACAGGGGTGGGGACGGCTACACCTTC. The complete variable domain, with remaining parts taken from reference TRBV18 and TRBJ1-2, reads NAGVMQNPRHLVRRRGQEARLRCSPMKGHSHVYWYRQLPEEGLKFMVYLQKENIIDESGMPKERFSAEFPKEGPSILRIQQVVRGDSAAYFCASSPRDRGGDGYTFGSGTRLTVV.

The chain is built from TRBV4-1 and TRBJ1-6, with 7 bases aligning to TRBD1. The germline V gene encodes CDR1 MGHRA and CDR2 YSYEKL. This CDR3 comprises 14 residues. The V segment lost 3 bases and the J segment 10 bases; nucleotides outside the gene matches: 6. DNA of the CDR3: TGCGCCAGCAGCCAGACAGGGAGGACGTCACCCCTCCACTTT. Translation gives CASSQTGRTSPLHF.

This chain links TRBV29-1 with TRBJ1-1; D unclear. This CDR3 has 14 amino acids. V gave up 5 bases and J gave up 3 bases, with 16 bases separating them. The V gene's germline CDR1 is SQVTM and CDR2 ANQGSEA. CDR3 DNA: TGCAGCGTTCCCGGTGGCAGGCCGGACACTGAAGCTTTCTTT. This encodes CSVPGGRPDTEAFF.

The chain is built from TRBV23-1 and TRBJ1-4; no reliable D call. TRBV23-1 is an open reading frame, and its role is uncertain. CDR3 length equals 15 residues. V gave up 3 bases and J gave up 6 bases, with 14 bases separating them. DNA of the CDR3: TGCGCCAGCAGTCACCCCCGTCCCGGAGATGAAAAACTGTTTTTT. Translated: CASSHPRPGDEKLFF.

V usage is TRBV6-5 and J usage is TRBJ1-6; D may be TRBD1 (6 bases). Trimming took 2 bases from V and 11 from J, leaving 10 bases between them. This CDR3 is built from 13 residues. Germline CDR1 reads MNHEY; CDR2 reads SVGAGI. The CDR3 bases are TGTGCCAGCAGTTACGGGGGACACGCACCCCTCCACTTT. Translating it yields CASSYGGHAPLHF.

This clone showed up many times. The genes are TRBV12-2 and TRBJ2-7; the DNA was not used to check the table's D call, TRBD1. TRBV12-2 is deemed a pseudogene. CDR3 size: 14 residues. CDR3 loop: CASRLYRGQWEQYF. For the CDR3, the DNA is TGTGCAAGTCGCTTGTATAGGGGGCAATGGGAGCAGTACTTC.